This TCR beta chain was recovered during a study of blood T cell repertoires in COVID-19. The junction had 6 bases not matched to a gene; V was cut back by 0 bases and J by 1 base. The CDR3 has 16 residues. The V gene's germline CDR1 is SGDLS and CDR2 YYNGEE. Original processing notes: How many nucleated cells were present was estimated from reference gene primer amplification. Sequencing used immunoSEQ multiplex PCR; TCRdb keeps in-frame clones, though not all of them. That table supplies the V and J calls and clone size; D and trimming were determined from the DNA. The sample has tens of thousands of clones, roughly 90% seen once.

V and J are TRBV9 and TRBJ2-5, with TRBD2 matching 7 bases. The receptor was isolated from a human donor with active COVID-19. The donor label of this sample is uncertain. Sequenced sample: peripheral blood. CDR3 loop: CASSVARLAAQETQYF. Written as DNA, the CDR3 is TGTGCCAGCAGCGTAGCTAGGCTAGCGGCCCAAGAGACCCAGTACTTC.